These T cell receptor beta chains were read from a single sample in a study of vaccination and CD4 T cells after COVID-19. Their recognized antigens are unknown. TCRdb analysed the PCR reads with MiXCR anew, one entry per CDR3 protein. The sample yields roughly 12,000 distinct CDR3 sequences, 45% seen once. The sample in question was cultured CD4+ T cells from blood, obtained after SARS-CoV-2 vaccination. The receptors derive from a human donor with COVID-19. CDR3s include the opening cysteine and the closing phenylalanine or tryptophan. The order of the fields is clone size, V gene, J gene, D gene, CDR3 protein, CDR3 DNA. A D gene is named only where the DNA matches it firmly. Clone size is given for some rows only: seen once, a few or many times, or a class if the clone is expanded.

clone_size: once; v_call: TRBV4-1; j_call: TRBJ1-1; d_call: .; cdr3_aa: CASSRERAGTKAFF; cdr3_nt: TGCGCCAGCAGCCGAGAGAGGGCAGGGACTAAAGCTTTCTTT
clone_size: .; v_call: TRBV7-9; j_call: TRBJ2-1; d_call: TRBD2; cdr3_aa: CASSGWRGESYNEQFF; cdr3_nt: TGTGCCAGCAGTGGTTGGCGGGGGGAATCCTACAATGAGCAGTTCTTC
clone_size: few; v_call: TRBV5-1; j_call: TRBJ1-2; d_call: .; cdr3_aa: CASSLDRANYGYTF; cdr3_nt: TGCGCCAGCAGCTTGGACAGGGCGAACTATGGCTACACCTTC
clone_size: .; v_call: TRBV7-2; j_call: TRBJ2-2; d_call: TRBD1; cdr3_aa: CASRPGQGWTGELFF; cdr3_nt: TGTGCCAGCAGACCGGGACAGGGGTGGACCGGGGAGCTGTTTTTT
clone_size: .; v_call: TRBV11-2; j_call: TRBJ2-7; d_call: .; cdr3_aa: CASSPGGSRHEQYF; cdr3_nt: TGTGCCAGCAGCCCCGGGGGTAGTCGCCACGAGCAGTACTTC
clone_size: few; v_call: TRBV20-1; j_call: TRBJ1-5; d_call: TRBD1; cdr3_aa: CSARGQGHQPQHF; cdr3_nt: TGCAGTGCTAGAGGACAGGGGCATCAGCCCCAGCATTTT
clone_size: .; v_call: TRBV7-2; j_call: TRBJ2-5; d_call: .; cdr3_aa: CASSLAFPVETQYF; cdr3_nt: TGTGCCAGCAGCTTAGCTTTCCCCGTAGAGACCCAGTACTTC
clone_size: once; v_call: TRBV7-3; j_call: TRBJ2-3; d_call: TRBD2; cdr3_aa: CASSLGSGGGTYTQYF; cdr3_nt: TGTGCCAGCAGCTTAGGAAGCGGGGGGGGCACGTATACGCAGTATTTT
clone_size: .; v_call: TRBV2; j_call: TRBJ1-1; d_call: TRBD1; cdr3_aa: CASRSGTAMNTEAFF; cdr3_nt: TGTGCCAGCAGGAGCGGGACAGCGATGAACACTGAAGCTTTCTTT
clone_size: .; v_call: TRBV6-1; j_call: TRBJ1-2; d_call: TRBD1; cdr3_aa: CASSVNRQGGNYGYTF; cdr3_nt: TGTGCCAGCAGTGTAAACCGACAGGGAGGTAACTATGGCTACACCTTC
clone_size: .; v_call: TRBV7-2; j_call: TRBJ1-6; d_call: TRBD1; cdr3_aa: CASSLGQGQNNSPLHF; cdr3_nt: TGTGCCAGCAGCTTAGGTCAGGGACAGAATAATTCACCCCTCCACTTT
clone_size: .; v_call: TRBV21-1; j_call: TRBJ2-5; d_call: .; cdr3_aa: CASSKPETSGLAYRETQYF; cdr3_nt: TGTGCCAGCAGCAAACCGGAAACATCGGGTCTAGCATATCGAGAGACCCAGTACTTC
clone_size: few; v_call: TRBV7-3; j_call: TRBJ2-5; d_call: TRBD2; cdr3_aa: CASSPGLARPETQYF; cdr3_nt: TGTGCCAGCTCTCCGGGACTAGCTCGTCCGGAGACCCAGTACTTC
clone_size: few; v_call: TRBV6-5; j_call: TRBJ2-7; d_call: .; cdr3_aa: CASSYSASSYEQYF; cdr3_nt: TGTGCCAGCAGTTACTCCGCAAGCTCCTACGAGCAGTACTTC
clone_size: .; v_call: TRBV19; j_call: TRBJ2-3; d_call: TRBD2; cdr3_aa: CASRPGLVSYF; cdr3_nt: TGTGCCAGTAGGCCGGGACTAGTCTCCTATTTT
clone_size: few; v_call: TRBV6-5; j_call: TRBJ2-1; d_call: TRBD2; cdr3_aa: CASSFATTGTSGPFF; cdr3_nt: TGTGCCAGCAGTTTCGCAACAACCGGGACTAGCGGTCCCTTCTTC
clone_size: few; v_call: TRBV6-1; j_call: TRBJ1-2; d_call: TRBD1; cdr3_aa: CASRQGGSNYGYTF; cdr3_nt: TGTGCCAGCAGACAAGGGGGCTCCAACTATGGCTACACCTTC
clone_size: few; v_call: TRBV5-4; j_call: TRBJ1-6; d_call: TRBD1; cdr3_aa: CASSLDRGYNSPLHF; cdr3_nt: TGTGCCAGCAGCTTGGACAGGGGTTATAATTCACCCCTCCACTTT